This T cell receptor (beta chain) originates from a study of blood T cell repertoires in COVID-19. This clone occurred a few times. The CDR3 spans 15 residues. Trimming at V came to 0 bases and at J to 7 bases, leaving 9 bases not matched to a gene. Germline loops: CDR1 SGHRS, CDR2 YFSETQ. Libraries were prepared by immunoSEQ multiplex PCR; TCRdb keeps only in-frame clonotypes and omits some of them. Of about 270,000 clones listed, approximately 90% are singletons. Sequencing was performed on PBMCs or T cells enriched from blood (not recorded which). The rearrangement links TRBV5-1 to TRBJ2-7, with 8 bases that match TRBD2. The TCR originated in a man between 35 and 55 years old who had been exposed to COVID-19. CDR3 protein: CASSLVTGGPGEQYF. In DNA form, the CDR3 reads TGCGCCAGCAGCTTGGTGACGGGAGGGCCTGGGGAGCAGTACTTC.